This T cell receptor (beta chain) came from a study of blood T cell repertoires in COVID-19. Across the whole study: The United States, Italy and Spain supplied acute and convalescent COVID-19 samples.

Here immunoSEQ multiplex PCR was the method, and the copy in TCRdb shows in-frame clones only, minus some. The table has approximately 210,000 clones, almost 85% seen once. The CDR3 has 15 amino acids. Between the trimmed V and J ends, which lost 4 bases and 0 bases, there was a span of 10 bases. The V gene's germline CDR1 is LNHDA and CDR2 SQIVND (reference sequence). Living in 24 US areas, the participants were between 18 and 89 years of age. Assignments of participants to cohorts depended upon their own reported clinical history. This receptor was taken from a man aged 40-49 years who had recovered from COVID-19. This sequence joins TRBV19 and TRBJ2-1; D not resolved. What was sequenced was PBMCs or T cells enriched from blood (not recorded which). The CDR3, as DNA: TGTGCCAGTAGTACAGACTGGAGCTCCTACAATGAGCAGTTCTTC. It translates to CASSTDWSSYNEQFF.